What follows are 16 T cell receptor beta chains derived from one specimen sequenced in a study of spatial heterogeneity in lung cancer. Whole-study results and caveats: One measure, the expanded intratumoral alpha and beta TCR count, tracked tumor mutation counts.

As for time point: sample taken at primary tumor resection. Their antigen targets remain unknown. Via MiXCR, TCRdb re-called the 5' RACE reads, giving one row per CDR3 protein. The data contain 9,000 to 13,000 distinct CDR3 sequences, roughly 13% of them singletons. Sequencing was performed on lung tumor tissue, taken at surgery. These receptors were collected from a male donor with early-stage non-small cell lung cancer.

This clonotype was seen more than once but under ten times. This rearrangement joins TRBV20-1 to TRBJ2-7; D perhaps matches TRBD2 (5 bases). Trimming left V 1 base short and J 0 bases short, with 16 bases between. The CDR3 consists of 16 residues. Germline V gene sequence: CDR1 DFQATT, CDR2 SNEGSKA (reference sequence). The CDR3 DNA follows: TGCAGTGCTAGAGCGGCCGACCCAGAGGGCTCCTACGAGCAGTACTTC. It yields the protein CSARAADPEGSYEQYF.

This clonotype came up a few times. The rearrangement links TRBV20-1 to TRBJ2-5, with a possible D match to TRBD1 (6 bases). The V and J ends lost 0 bases and 2 bases respectively, with 7 bases between them. The CDR3 covers 13 residues. Germline lookup yields CDR1 DFQATT and CDR2 SNEGSKA (reference sequence). In DNA form, the CDR3 reads TGCAGTGCTAGAGATACAGGGCAAGAGACCCAGTACTTC. It encodes CSARDTGQETQYF.

The chain has TRBV19 and TRBJ1-5; TRBD1 is a possible D gene (5 bases). The V end was cut by 5 bases, the J end by 9 bases, with 17 bases between. This CDR3 region has 14 residues. Per germline, CDR1 LNHDA and CDR2 SQIVND (reference sequence). As DNA, the CDR3 is TGTGCCAGTAGTGCTATCGGGGCTTATAGGCCCCAGCATTTT. It yields the protein CASSAIGAYRPQHF. Full variable domain (remainder filled in from reference TRBV19 and TRBJ1-5): DGGITQSPKYLFRKEGQNVTLSCEQNLNHDAMYWYRQDPGQGLRLIYYSQIVNDFQKGDIAEGYSVSREKKESFPLTVTSAQKNPTAFYLCASSAIGAYRPQHFGDGTRLSIL.

The chain employs TRBV28 and TRBJ1-1; 7 nucleotides align to TRBD1. CDR1 is MDHEN, CDR2 SYDVKM, per germline. V lost 9 bases and J lost 2; bases outside the gene matches: 9. The length of the CDR3 is 14 residues. CDR3: CASARAGGNTEAFF. The CDR3 DNA reads as TGTGCCAGTGCTAGGGCAGGGGGAAACACTGAAGCTTTCTTT.

Only a few counts were recorded for this clonotype. This rearrangement joins TRBV20-1 to TRBJ2-5; D unresolved. V lost 6 bases and J 5 bases, leaving 13 bases between the germline ends. CDR3 length: 12 amino acids. Germline V gene sequence: CDR1 DFQATT, CDR2 SNEGSKA (reference sequence). The CDR3 here is CSAPTARETQYF. In nucleotides, the CDR3 is TGCAGTGCCCCCACCGCCAGGGAGACCCAGTACTTC.

At least ten counts were recorded for this clonotype. CDR3 in DNA: TGTGCCAGCAGGCGCGGACATCGCGCGGGCTACACCTTC. This translates into CASRRGHRAGYTF. The V call is TRBV6-5, the J call TRBJ1-2, with TRBD1 as a possible D gene (5 bases). CDR3 length: 13 residues. Trimming pared 6 bases from V and 8 bases from J, leaving 16 bases between. Germline V gene lookup returns CDR1 MNHEY and CDR2 SVGAGI.

The table lists this clonotype with a few counts. No conserved phenylalanine or tryptophan is present at the end of the CDR3, so a read error is the likely explanation. The limits of the CDR3 on the DNA are not certain, so only TCRdb's listed CDR3 is given. V gene TRBV27 combines with J gene TRBJ2-5; the table's D gene call, TRBD1, was not cross checked with the DNA. Including both end residues, the CDR3 is 11 amino acids long. Germline CDR1 and CDR2: MNHEY and SMNVEV (reference sequence). This CDR3 reads CASSHAPKSAV.

The sample holds many counts of this clonotype. The rearrangement joins TRBV28 to TRBJ2-2; D might be TRBD2 (5 bases). CDR3 length: 15 amino acids. V was clipped by 4 bases and J by 4 bases, with 13 bases between them. Germline values: CDR1 MDHEN, CDR2 SYDVKM. The CDR3 is CASSSGLFITGELFF. The CDR3 nucleotides are TGTGCCAGCAGTTCAGGACTCTTTATCACCGGGGAGCTGTTTTTT.

In this sample, this clonotype turned up a few times. The V gene is TRBV10-3, the J gene TRBJ1-2; 8 bases fit TRBD1. This CDR3 spans 14 amino acids. Germline-derived CDR1 and CDR2 are ENHRY and SYGVKD. Trimming cost V 8 bases and J 0 bases; bases outside gene matches: 5. The CDR3 DNA sequence: TGTGCCATCTCAGGGGGCTTGGCTAACTATGGCTACACCTTC. As protein: CAISGGLANYGYTF.

The chain links TRBV25-1 to TRBJ2-7; no clear D gene. This CDR3 is 14 amino acids long. The V end lost 3 bases, the J end lost 1 base, and 10 bases lay between the germline ends. The germline V gene has CDR1 MGHDK and CDR2 SYGVNS. The CDR3 loop reads CASSDHPPSYEQYF. DNA of the CDR3: TGTGCCAGCAGTGATCACCCCCCTTCCTACGAGCAGTACTTC.

This clonotype showed up many times. This chain joins TRBV5-4 and TRBJ2-3; no definite D call. The CDR3 spans 13 residues. V was clipped by 4 bases and J by 3 bases, with 9 bases between them. Per the germline V gene, CDR1 is SGHNT and CDR2 is YYREEE (reference sequence). In nucleotides, the CDR3 is TGTGCCAGCAGCCCCTTGGAGACAGATACGCAGTATTTT. It translates to CASSPLETDTQYF.

V is TRBV29-1 and J is TRBJ2-6; D may be TRBD1 (5 bases). CDR1 is SQVTM and CDR2 is ANQGSEA in the germline V gene. V was cut by 6 bases and J by 0 bases, with 9 bases left in between. The CDR3 consists of 14 residues. The CDR3 nucleotides read TGCAGCGTACAGGTATCCTCTGGGGCCAACGTCCTGACTTTC. It yields the protein CSVQVSSGANVLTF.

In this sample, this clonotype turned up a few times. The V call is TRBV7-9, the J call TRBJ1-1; possible D gene TRBD1, 5 bases. Per the germline V gene, CDR1 is SEHNR and CDR2 is FQNEAQ (reference sequence). This CDR3 is 12 amino acids long. Trimming removed 7 bases from V and 9 bases from J, with 15 bases in between. The CDR3 region is CASTVTGGKAFF. CDR3 coding DNA: TGTGCCAGCACCGTCACAGGAGGGAAAGCTTTCTTT.

This clonotype was recorded at least ten times. The chain has TRBV29-1 and TRBJ2-1; 7 bases agree with TRBD2. The CDR3 is made up of 15 amino acids. Germline V CDR1 and CDR2: SQVTM, ANQGSEA. V was pared by 7 bases and J by 3 bases, with 12 bases of the junction left unmatched. In DNA form, the CDR3 reads TGCAGCGGATTCACTGGGCGGGGGAGCTACAATGAGCAGTTCTTC. This gives the protein CSGFTGRGSYNEQFF.

This clonotype was observed a handful of times. This chain links TRBV2 with TRBJ1-6, with D uncertain. V was shortened by 6 bases and J by 10 bases, with 7 bases between the two germline ends. This CDR3 is 11 amino acids long. In germline, CDR1 is SNHLY, CDR2 FYNNEI. As DNA, the CDR3 is TGTGCCAGCAGGGGGTACTCACCCCTCCACTTT. It yields the protein CASRGYSPLHF.

This rearrangement joins TRBV5-4 to TRBJ2-7; 8 bases map to TRBD1. CDR3 length: 15 amino acids. Germline CDR1 is SGHNT and CDR2 is YYREEE (reference sequence). The junction had 6 bases not matched to a gene; V was cut back by 4 bases and J by 0 bases. CDR3 sequence (DNA): TGTGCCAGCAGCATCAGACAGGGGAACTCCTACGAGCAGTACTTC. Protein: CASSIRQGNSYEQYF.